The present TCR beta chain was sequenced within a study of PD-1 blockade in classical Hodgkin lymphoma. Sequencing was performed with immunoSEQ multiplex PCR; in TCRdb, only in-frame clones are kept and a portion is missing. Of around 28,000 clones in the sample, about 88% were seen once. Time point defined: cycle 4 day 1 (C4D1), after more than five weeks of nivolumab. Exposure to brentuximab vedotin varied, and each patient had relapsed following autologous stem cell transplantation. Starting with thawed PBMCs, CD4+ T cells were purified by magnetic negative selection. Broader study findings: Repertoires differed for reasons still undefined, possibly disease activity or prior therapy. Complete responders entered with baseline diversity on par with newly diagnosed patients, the results showed. At C4D1, TCR diversity had climbed significantly for CD4+ cells, though not for CD8+ cells.

As for this clone: Its antigen is currently unknown.

The specimen was CD4+ T cells from blood, collected before the fourth cycle of nivolumab. This TCR derives from a human donor with classical Hodgkin lymphoma.

The CDR3: CASSGLGQALDGYTF. The CDR3 bases are TGTGCCAGCAGTGGACTGGGACAGGCTCTGGATGGCTACACCTTC. The chain employs TRBV6-1 and TRBJ1-2; 8 bases agree with TRBD1. This CDR3 has 15 amino acids. Germline V gene lookup returns CDR1 MNHNS and CDR2 SASEGT. The trim removed 4 bases at V and 6 bases at J, leaving 10 bases unmatched.